This T cell receptor (beta chain) was sequenced for a study of blood T cell repertoires in COVID-19 (dated by TCRdb to 2018 to 2021). Broadly, across the study: Samples from collaborators originated in the United States, Italy and Spain and spanned both the acute and convalescent phases of COVID-19. The material from the prospective study consisted of cDNA or gDNA derived from T cells, B-cell-depleted T cells, or PBMCs. Deeply sampled blood TCRbeta repertoires from subjects exposed to, actively infected with, or recovered from COVID-19 were included in the dataset. The repertoires were released in a freely available public database intended as a resource for research on the immune response to SARS-CoV-2. The samples were drawn from the first 160 participants of the ongoing ImmuneRACE study and from 950 to 1,500 subjects provided by 6 global collaborators. A de-identified subject ID, COVID-19 status, age in years and sex were almost always included in the sample metadata. Where available, HLA class I and class II types were taken from metadata supplied by the sample provider and were not determined by assay-based typing. General conclusions and limits of the study: How much clinical and demographic metadata was included differed by source and by participant, and the metadata was provided uncurated.

The immunoSEQ Assay, a bias-controlled multiplex PCR, was used to amplify TCRbeta CDR3 regions from genomic DNA. On the study's bioinformatics: The number of nucleated cells in each sample was estimated by amplification of reference gene primers within the assay. To quantify the absolute abundance of each unique TCRbeta CDR3 rearrangement, sequence reads were collapsed and filtered. For each sample, productive Simpson clonality was calculated by taking the square root of Simpson's diversity index across productive rearrangements. TCRdb stores this immuneACCESS table with in-frame sequences only. Part of the clones is absent; in the studies checked, under half of the shortfall reflects unresolved V genes, and no reason is known for the rest. Clone size and V and J calls were adopted from that table, with D and trimming inferred from the DNA. The sample table records over 130,000 clones; about 88% of these occur just once. The ten largest account for 2.5% of the sample.

Points on this clone: Its antigen is not yet known. Qualities for individual bases were not recorded, and no much larger clone is one base off.

At one collaborating source in Seattle, patients were enrolled during active infection and were followed longitudinally through the course of disease. Each collaborating institution followed its own protocols to collect whole blood in K2EDTA tubes. For TCRbeta analysis, collaborators shipped samples as frozen whole blood, isolated PBMCs, or DNA extracted from either of those sample types. At the junction V is shortened by 1 base and J by 3 bases; bases outside the gene matches: 6. The CDR3, cysteine through phenylalanine, is 16 amino acids long. This entry keeps only the CDR3 DNA: 48 bases, framed from base 1. CDR1 MNHNS and CDR2 SASEGT were looked up in the germline V gene.

The receptor comes from a human donor with COVID-19, enrolled during active disease. The donor label of this sample is uncertain. Input material: peripheral blood. The chain employs TRBV6-1 and TRBJ1-2; 9 junctional bases match TRBD1. The CDR3 reads CASSEEGTGSDYGYTF. The bases are TGTGCCAGCAGTGAAGAAGGGACAGGGTCGGACTATGGCTACACCTTC.